The TCR beta chain under discussion was sequenced for a study of beta chain features in type 1 diabetes. Overall study findings and caveats: Within each of all four CD4+ subsets, Type 1 diabetes patients had TCRB CDR3s that were moderately but significantly shorter. Sequencing used cDNA, and cells with high TCR expression could therefore be over-represented.

Isolated RNA was reverse transcribed in full, so expressed TCRB transcripts were sequenced. TCRdb's table, derived via immunoSEQ multiplex PCR, lists solely in-frame clones and lacks some. Here the sample spans around 180,000 clones, approximately 13% being singletons. This clone turned up a few times. Its target is unknown. The V segment lost 8 bases and the J segment 5 bases; nucleotides outside the gene matches: 11. Germline values: CDR1 MNHNY, CDR2 SVGAGI (reference sequence). This CDR3 spans 15 amino acids. The chain carries TRBV6-6 and TRBJ2-1; 8 bases agree with TRBD2. This clonotype was obtained from a woman between 18 and 29 years old in good health. Sequencing input: central memory CD4+ T cells from blood. The CDR3 region is CASRGGSGHNNEQFF. CDR3 in DNA: TGTGCCAGCCGGGGGGGGAGCGGGCACAACAATGAGCAGTTCTTC.